This T cell receptor (beta chain) is drawn from a study of PD-1 blockade in mismatch repair-deficient tumors. Libraries were prepared by immunoSEQ multiplex PCR; TCRdb keeps only in-frame clonotypes and omits some of them. The table lists 40,000 to 65,000 clones, roughly 80% of them singletons, with less than 9% in the top ten. Trimming stripped 2 bases from V and 0 bases from J, with 10 bases between. In germline, CDR1 is SGHKS, CDR2 YYEKEE (reference sequence). The CDR3 consists of 15 residues. The rearrangement joins TRBV5-5 to TRBJ2-3; the D is unclear. Sample: peripheral blood, taken around 19 weeks after starting pembrolizumab. The TCR was taken from an adult with mismatch repair-deficient cancer. This CDR3 reads CASSLDTTSTDTQYF. For the CDR3, the DNA is TGTGCCAGCAGCTTAGACACGACTAGCACAGATACGCAGTATTTT.